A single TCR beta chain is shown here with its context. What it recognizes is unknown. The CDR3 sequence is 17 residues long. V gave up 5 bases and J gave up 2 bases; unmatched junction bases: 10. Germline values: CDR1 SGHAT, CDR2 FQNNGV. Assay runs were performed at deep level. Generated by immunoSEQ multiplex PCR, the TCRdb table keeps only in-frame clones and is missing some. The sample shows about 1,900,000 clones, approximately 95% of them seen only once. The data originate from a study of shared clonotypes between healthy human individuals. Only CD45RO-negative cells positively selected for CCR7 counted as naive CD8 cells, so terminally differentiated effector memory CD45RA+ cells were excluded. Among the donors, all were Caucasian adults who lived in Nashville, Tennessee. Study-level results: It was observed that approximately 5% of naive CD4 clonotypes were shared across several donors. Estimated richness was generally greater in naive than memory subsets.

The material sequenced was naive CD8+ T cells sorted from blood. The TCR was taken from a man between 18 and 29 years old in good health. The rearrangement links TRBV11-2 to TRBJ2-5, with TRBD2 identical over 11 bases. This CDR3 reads CASSPPPGLAEQETQYF. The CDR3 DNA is TGTGCCAGCAGCCCTCCACCGGGACTAGCGGAACAAGAGACCCAGTACTTC.